The following is a TCR beta chain sequence with its context. Its antigen is unidentified. One end of the junction fails to match germline, which may point to a read error. The data derive from a study of shared clonotypes between healthy human individuals. Points from the study as a whole: Non-shared clonotypes displayed generation probabilities falling below those of clonotypes present in all four donors. The genetic and exposure-history diversity represented was limited by few donors. Large depth notwithstanding, sorted-subset sequencing proved incomplete by rarefaction.

As handled by the study authors: From ImmunoSEQ came sequences covering only the junction and carrying no quality scores, so filtering differed. Clones were read by immunoSEQ multiplex PCR, and TCRdb kept only the in-frame ones, dropping some. The D gene and trimming were derived from the DNA, and the V and J assignments and clone size from that table. The sample gives 90,000 to 130,000 clones, more than 65% of which show up once; around 26% is in the top ten. The receptor was isolated from a woman aged 25 to 39 in good health. Sequenced sample: memory CD8+ T cells sorted from blood. The subset here: CD45RO+ cells pooled with CCR7-negative TemRA cells.

The CDR3 nucleotides are TGTGCCAGCAGTGAAGGGACTCCTATCCGCTTTTTC. This gives the protein CASSEGTPIRFF. J is TRBJ2-7 and V is TRBV6-1; D possibly corresponds to TRBD2 (5 bases). CDR3 length: 12 residues. Germline assignment: CDR1 MNHNS and CDR2 SASEGT.